This TCR beta chain was identified during a study of PD-1 blockade in classical Hodgkin lymphoma. Concerning this clone itself: Its antigen is not known.

V was clipped by 5 bases and J by 3 bases; unmatched bases: 1. This CDR3 has 13 amino acids. Germline values: CDR1 SGHVS, CDR2 FNYEAQ. Study results and caveats: Complete responders matched newly diagnosed patients in baseline diversity. Factors driving the repertoire differences, possibly disease activity or prior therapy, remain undefined. The study reported lower baseline TCR diversity in newly diagnosed patients than in healthy donors.

Data came from immunoSEQ multiplex PCR; TCRdb stores just in-frame clones and leaves some out. The data contain about 110,000 clones, roughly nine tenths of them singletons. Every patient relapsed after autologous stem cell transplantation, and brentuximab vedotin exposure varied. Complete response, partial response or progressive disease constituted the best response categories observed. The chain has TRBV7-6 and TRBJ2-3, with TRBD2 matching over 8 bases. This TCR derives from a human donor with classical Hodgkin lymphoma. Source: peripheral blood mononuclear cells (PBMCs), taken before the second cycle of nivolumab. For the CDR3, the DNA is TGTGCCAGCAGCCCTAGCGGGACAGATACGCAGTATTTT. Protein product: CASSPSGTDTQYF.